This TCR beta chain stems from a study of cytomegalovirus exposure and HLA in healthy donors. The PCR contained 60 Vbeta and 13 Jbeta primers. Method: immunoSEQ multiplex PCR; TCRdb's copy keeps in-frame clones and lacks some. The sample has over 65,000 clones, more than 70% seen once. From germline, CDR1 is SGHNT and CDR2 YENEEA. CDR3 length: 14 residues. After removal of 5 bases from V and 4 bases from J, the junction contained 4 bases not matched to a gene. The source material was PBMCs. This TCR came from a man aged 40-50 years in good health and CMV-seronegative. The chain uses TRBV11-3 and TRBJ1-4, with 7 bases fitting TRBD1. Here the CDR3 reads CASSRQGYNEKLFF. In DNA form, the CDR3 reads TGTGCCAGCAGCAGACAGGGCTATAATGAAAAACTGTTTTTT.